The sequence of this T cell receptor beta chain was determined in a study of T cells in Graves' hyperthyroidism and ophthalmopathy. The investigators amplified TCR beta CDR3 regions from RNA transcripts. HTBI primers drove first-round RT-PCR of the TCR CDR3. TCRdb reprocessed the multiplex PCR reads with MiXCR, giving one entry per CDR3 protein. The table has some 770,000 distinct CDR3 sequences, approximately 16% seen once. Study-wide results and caveats: Ophthalmopathy, which appeared later, was predicted by the model a median around 6 months before onset.

The CDR3 is 16 residues long. CDR1 is SGHTA and CDR2 is FQGNSA in the germline V gene. Trimming took off 3 bases at V and 2 bases at J, with 17 bases between the two ends. Of note for this clonotype: Its matching antigen is unknown.

Sequencing was performed on blood. The V gene is TRBV7-2, the J gene TRBJ2-7; perhaps TRBD1 as D (7 bases). This TCR was recovered from a man younger than 35 with Graves' hyperthyroidism. The CDR3 loop reads CASSLAGGIITYEQYF. CDR3 DNA sequence: TGTGCCAGCAGCTTGGCAGGGGGGATAATCACCTACGAGCAGTACTTC.